The 27 T cell receptor beta chains below come from one sample, sequenced in a study of T cell clonality in common variable immunodeficiency. TCRdb's table, derived via immunoSEQ multiplex PCR, lists solely in-frame clones and lacks some. The sample was found to contain 40,000 to 55,000 clones, and every one recurs. Sequencing was carried out using peripheral blood mononuclear cells. The receptor set was obtained from a person aged 18-69 years in good health.

The table lists this clone with many counts. Read sequence stops 3 residues before the CDR3 end, and the germline J gene provides the missing end. The gene calls are TRBV11-3 and TRBJ2-7; tentative D call: TRBD1 (6 bases). The germline CDR1 and CDR2 sequences are SGHNT and YENEEA. This CDR3 region has 12 residues. Trimming stripped 5 bases from V and 6 bases from J, with 11 bases between. Incomplete CDR3 DNA: TGTGCCAGCAGCCACTACAGGGCCGAG. This gives the protein CASSHYRAE. The CDR3, in full, reads CASSHYRAEQYF.

This clone was seen repeatedly, ten times or more. The CDR3 end is not reached by the read, which stops 3 residues before it; the germline J gene fills it in. The chain has TRBV18 and TRBJ2-2; D uncertain. Trimming left V 2 bases short and J 2 bases short, with 6 bases between. CDR3 length: 14 amino acids. Per germline, CDR1 KGHSH and CDR2 LQKENI. CDR3 bases read: TGTGCCAGCTCACCAGGCAGAAACACCGGGGAG. It is translated as CASSPGRNTGE. The full CDR3 sequence reads CASSPGRNTGELFF.

Ten or more counts support this clone. The CDR3 end falls 3 residues outside the read, so it is completed with the germline J gene. The rearrangement links TRBV4-1 to TRBJ1-5; the match to TRBD1 covers 10 bases. Looked up from germline, CDR1 is MGHRA and CDR2 is YSYEKL. The CDR3 length is 16 residues. V was pared by 4 bases and J by 7 bases, with 10 bases of the junction left unmatched. The part of the CDR3 DNA that was read is TGCGCCAGCAGCCCAAGGACAGGGGGACGTCAACAGCCC. Its protein product is CASSPRTGGRQQP. From start to end, the CDR3 is CASSPRTGGRQQPQHF.

In this sample, this clone turned up many times. The DNA ends 3 residues before the CDR3 does, and the rest of the CDR3 is filled in from the germline J gene. The rearrangement joins TRBV12-5 to TRBJ1-5; 8 bases are a match to TRBD1. The CDR3 runs 13 residues. Germline CDR1 and CDR2: LGHNT and FRNRAP. The ends lost 8 bases at V and 2 bases at J; junction bases unmatched: 2. Here the CDR3 reads CASQGAGNQPQHF. The DNA read from the CDR3 is TGTGCTAGTCAGGGGGCAGGCAATCAGCCC.

This clone was detected a few times. The read falls 3 residues short of the CDR3 end, and the missing part is taken from the germline J gene. This sequence joins TRBV5-1 and TRBJ1-1; 9 bases align to TRBD1. Per the germline V gene, CDR1 is SGHRS and CDR2 is YFSETQ. This CDR3 has 13 residues. CDR3 protein: CASSLSGQGVAFF. The CDR3 bases that were read are TGCGCCAGCAGCCTGTCGGGACAGGGTGTC. The variable domain in full, with the rest retrieved from reference TRBV5-1 and TRBJ1-1, is KAGVTQTPRYLIKTRGQQVTLSCSPISGHRSVSWYQQTPGQGLQFLFEYFSETQRNKGNFPGRFSGRQFSNSRSEMNVSTLELGDSALYLCASSLSGQGVAFFGQGTRLTVV.

In this sample, this clone turned up many times. CDR3 DNA, as far as it was read: TGCAGCGTTGAAGATGGACTAGCGGGAGTCTCCTACGAG. This translates into CSVEDGLAGVSYE. The entire CDR3 reads CSVEDGLAGVSYEQYF. This rearrangement joins TRBV29-1 to TRBJ2-7, with TRBD2 identical over 13 bases. The read halts 3 residues ahead of the CDR3 end, with the missing end drawn from the germline J gene. Germline CDR1 SQVTM, CDR2 ANQGSEA. The V segment lost 0 bases and the J segment 0 bases; nucleotides outside the gene matches: 2. The CDR3 consists of 16 residues.

This clone has at least ten counts. The read ends 3 residues shy of where the CDR3 ends; the end is completed using the germline J gene. J is TRBJ1-6 and V is TRBV7-3; TRBD1 matches 8 bases. The CDR3 sequence is 13 residues long. Unmatched junction bases numbered 4, after V lost 5 bases and J lost 10 bases. Germline values: CDR1 SGHTA, CDR2 FQGTGA. Incomplete CDR3 DNA: TGTGCCAGCAGCGAGGACAGGGACTCACCC. The encoded protein is CASSEDRDSP. The full CDR3 is CASSEDRDSPLHF.

The sample holds many counts of this clone. The read terminates 3 residues ahead of where the CDR3 ends, so the germline J gene completes it. V and J are TRBV2 and TRBJ2-5, with D possibly called TRBD1 or TRBD2 (7 bases each). The V end lost 5 bases, the J end lost 5 bases, and 15 bases lay between the germline ends. Germline V gene data show CDR1 as SNHLY and CDR2 as FYNNEI. The CDR3 is 14 amino acids. The CDR3 bases that were read are TGTGCCAGCAGTTTGACAGGGAGGGTTGAGACC. Translation: CASSLTGRVET. In full, the CDR3 reads CASSLTGRVETQYF.

Many counts were recorded for this clone. The CDR3 end falls 3 residues outside the read, so it is completed with the germline J gene. V usage is TRBV18 and J usage is TRBJ1-2, with a possible D match to TRBD1 (5 bases). Trimming removed 6 bases from V and 4 bases from J, with 12 bases in between. From germline, CDR1 is KGHSH and CDR2 LQKENI. The CDR3 spans 13 residues. The part of the CDR3 DNA that was read is TGTGCCAGCTCGTACAGGTCGGGCTATGGC. As protein: CASSYRSGYG. The whole CDR3 reads CASSYRSGYGYTF.

This clone was observed at least ten times. Read sequence stops 3 residues before the CDR3 end, and the germline J gene provides the missing end. This sequence joins TRBV20-1 and TRBJ1-1; D remains unclear. The CDR3 length is 11 residues. Germline values: CDR1 DFQATT, CDR2 SNEGSKA (reference sequence). Deletions cut 7 bases from V and 1 base from J, with 7 bases between. The CDR3 is CSVAGNTEAFF. Incomplete CDR3 DNA: TGCAGTGTTGCCGGGAACACTGAA.

This clone was found many times. The CDR3 goes on 3 residues after the read ends, and that part is filled in from the germline J gene. The chain links TRBV6-1 to TRBJ2-7, with D maybe TRBD1 (5 bases). The CDR3 runs to 15 residues. Germline V gives CDR1 MNHNS, CDR2 SASEGT. V was clipped by 3 bases and J by 0 bases, with 12 bases between them. CDR3 region: CASSDGAATSYEQYF. Partial CDR3 DNA: TGTGCCAGCAGTGATGGGGCAGCTACCTCCTACGAG.

This clone was counted only a few times. The observed sequence ends 3 residues before the CDR3 terminus, with the missing tail filled in from the germline J gene. The rearrangement joins TRBV19 to TRBJ1-6; D gene uncertain. This CDR3 contains 15 residues. Germline CDR1 reads LNHDA; CDR2 reads SQIVND (reference sequence). Trimming removed 7 bases at V and 0 bases at J, with 10 bases between. The CDR3 loop is CASTKRSSYNSPLHF. CDR3 bases read: TGTGCCAGTACGAAGCGGAGCTCCTATAATTCACCC.

This clone was observed at least ten times. The CDR3 extends 3 residues past the end of the read, so its final part is completed from the germline J gene. This chain links TRBV7-2 with TRBJ2-5; TRBD2 is a possible D gene (5 bases). Deletions cut 3 bases from V and 2 bases from J, with 10 bases between. The CDR3 has 14 residues. Germline V CDR1 and CDR2: SGHTA, FQGNSA. CDR3 in amino acids: CASSFSGSQETQYF. CDR3 bases read: TGTGCCAGCAGCTTCAGCGGCAGTCAAGAGACC.

The sample holds many counts of this clone. The DNA ends 3 residues before the CDR3 does, and the rest of the CDR3 is filled in from the germline J gene. The J gene is TRBJ1-2, the V gene TRBV5-4; 10 bases fit TRBD1. J lost 4 bases, V lost 3 bases, and 6 bases had no gene match. The CDR3 is 15 amino acids. Looked up from germline, CDR1 is SGHNT and CDR2 is YYREEE (reference sequence). CDR3 in amino acids: CASSSPGQGSYGYTF. CDR3 DNA (partial): TGTGCCAGCAGCTCCCCGGGACAGGGGAGCTATGGC.

This clone was seen many times. The CDR3 end is not reached by the read, which stops 3 residues before it; the germline J gene fills it in. The chain carries TRBV19 and TRBJ1-2, with D possibly TRBD1 on 6 matching bases. This CDR3 region has 12 residues. Germline values: CDR1 LNHDA, CDR2 SQIVND (reference sequence). Trimming cost V 6 bases and J 5 bases, with 10 bases left between them. CDR3 loop: CASSFGQYGYTF. The DNA read from the CDR3 is TGTGCCAGTAGCTTCGGACAGTATGGC. Full variable domain (rest looked up from reference TRBV19 and TRBJ1-2): DGGITQSPKYLFRKEGQNVTLSCEQNLNHDAMYWYRQDPGQGLRLIYYSQIVNDFQKGDIAEGYSVSREKKESFPLTVTSAQKNPTAFYLCASSFGQYGYTFGSGTRLTVV.

This clone was counted many times. The missing CDR3 end, 3 residues past where the read stops, is filled in from the germline J gene. The chain employs TRBV20-1 and TRBJ1-1, with 10 bases identical to TRBD1. There are 13 residues in the CDR3. CDR1 DFQATT and CDR2 SNEGSKA come from the germline V gene (reference sequence). V was pared by 6 bases and J by 4 bases, with 5 bases of the junction left unmatched. The CDR3 bases that were read are TGCAGTGCCCTGACAGGGGGCTCCACTGAA. Encoded protein: CSALTGGSTE. The full CDR3 reads CSALTGGSTEAFF.

The table lists this clone with many counts. The CDR3 is cut off 3 residues early in the read; its end comes from the germline J gene. This chain links TRBV5-5 with TRBJ1-4, with 7 bases aligning to TRBD1. Unmatched junction bases numbered 7, after V lost 1 base and J lost 7 bases. The germline V gene encodes CDR1 SGHKS and CDR2 YYEKEE (reference sequence). The CDR3 consists of 15 residues. The CDR3 region is CASSLLVGTVEKLFF. The covered CDR3 bases are TGTGCCAGCAGCTTGCTGGTCGGGACAGTTGAAAAA. Full variable domain (missing parts from reference TRBV5-5 and TRBJ1-4): DAGVTQSPTHLIKTRGQQVTLRCSPISGHKSVSWYQQVLGQGPQFIFQYYEKEERGRGNFPDRFSARQFPNYSSELNVNALLLGDSALYLCASSLLVGTVEKLFFGSGTQLSVL.

This clone was picked up many times. The read stops 3 residues short of the end of the CDR3; the missing end is completed from the germline J gene. The chain recombines TRBV5-1 with TRBJ1-1, with 7 bases identical to TRBD1. Per germline, CDR1 SGHRS and CDR2 YFSETQ. This CDR3 region has 14 residues. The V and J ends lost 0 bases and 4 bases, in that order; junction bases with no gene match: 3. CDR3 amino acids: CASSLGQGGTEAFF. The DNA read from the CDR3 is TGCGCCAGCAGCTTGGGACAGGGCGGCACTGAA.

This clone came up many times. The CDR3 is cut off 3 residues early in the read; its end comes from the germline J gene. The chain joins TRBV6-1 to TRBJ2-1; D is unresolved. Trimming cost V 4 bases and J 7 bases, with 5 bases left between them. This CDR3 region has 11 residues. Germline assignment: CDR1 MNHNS and CDR2 SASEGT. This CDR3 reads CASSVYNEQFF. CDR3 DNA (partial): TGTGCCAGCAGTGTCTATAATGAG.

This clone was detected many times. The read gets to within 3 residues of the CDR3 end, and the germline J gene fills in the rest. This sequence joins TRBV29-1 and TRBJ2-7; TRBD1 aligns across 8 bases. Trimming at V came to 6 bases and at J to 3 bases, leaving 10 bases not matched to a gene. From germline, CDR1 is SQVTM and CDR2 ANQGSEA. This CDR3 contains 14 residues. CDR3 region: CSVSTGTGVYEQYF. The CDR3 bases that were read are TGCAGCGTCTCAACCGGGACAGGAGTCTACGAG.

Ten or more counts support this clone. The DNA ends 3 residues before the CDR3 does, and the rest of the CDR3 is filled in from the germline J gene. This chain uses TRBV5-1 with TRBJ2-5; 9 nucleotides match TRBD2. The length of the CDR3 is 13 residues. J lost 5 bases, V lost 3 bases, and 2 bases had no gene match. Per germline, CDR1 SGHRS and CDR2 YFSETQ. Partial CDR3 DNA: TGCGCCAGCAGCTCAAGCGGGAGGGAGACC. This translates into CASSSSGRET. The full CDR3 sequence reads CASSSSGRETQYF.

A remark on this clone: The CDR3 goes on 3 residues after the read ends, and that part is filled in from the germline J gene. The J gene is TRBJ1-1, the V gene TRBV7-9; TRBD1 matches at 10 bases. CDR1 SEHNR and CDR2 FQNEAQ come from the germline V gene (reference sequence). CDR3 length: 15 amino acids. V gave up 2 bases and J gave up 4 bases; unmatched junction bases: 4. The DNA read from the CDR3 is TGTGCCAGCAGCTTATATAGGACAGGGGGCACTGAA. Translation gives CASSLYRTGGTE. The whole CDR3 reads CASSLYRTGGTEAFF.

In its sample, this clone was seen many times. Here the CDR3 reads CASSTGWRTEAFF. The sequenced part of the CDR3 DNA is TGTGCCAGCTCAACAGGGTGGCGAACTGAA. V usage is TRBV18 and J usage is TRBJ1-1, with a possible D match to TRBD1 (6 bases). The read stops 3 residues short of the end of the CDR3; the missing end is completed from the germline J gene. The CDR3 extends over 13 amino acids. Trimming took 5 bases from V and 5 from J, leaving 12 bases between them. CDR1 and CDR2 from the germline V gene are KGHSH and LQKENI.

This clone was detected ten times or more. The read ends 3 residues early relative to the CDR3; the germline J gene fills the gap. The chain carries TRBV5-1 and TRBJ1-1; D ambiguous. Trimming shortened V by 0 bases and J by 2 bases, and 8 bases separated the two germline ends. Germline V gives CDR1 SGHRS, CDR2 YFSETQ. This CDR3 is 14 amino acids long. The CDR3 DNA, read in part, is TGCGCCAGCAGCTTGGGTGGCACCAACACTGAA. Translation: CASSLGGTNTE. The CDR3 in its entirety is CASSLGGTNTEAFF.

Many counts were recorded for this clone. The sequence runs out 3 residues before the end of the CDR3; the remainder is reconstructed from the germline J gene. V and J are TRBV5-4 and TRBJ2-2; TRBD1 agrees at 11 bases. In germline, CDR1 is SGHNT, CDR2 YYREEE (reference sequence). This CDR3 region has 16 residues. With V trimmed by 3 bases and J by 7 bases, 8 bases remained unmatched. The CDR3 sequence is CASSSIWTGGVGELFF. Partial CDR3 DNA: TGTGCCAGCAGCTCGATCTGGACAGGGGGCGTCGGGGAG. The full variable domain, rest sourced from reference TRBV5-4 and TRBJ2-2, is ETGVTQSPTHLIKTRGQQVTLRCSSQSGHNTVSWYQQALGQGPQFIFQYYREEENGRGNFPPRFSGLQFPNYSSELNVNALELDDSALYLCASSSIWTGGVGELFFGEGSRLTVL.

This clone was detected ten times or more. From the germline J gene comes the end of the CDR3, since the read stops 3 residues before it. The genes are TRBV5-1 and TRBJ1-5; D is perhaps TRBD1 (5 bases). Germline V gene lookup returns CDR1 SGHRS and CDR2 YFSETQ. The V gene lost 0 bases and the J gene lost 2 bases, with 9 bases spanning the gap. The CDR3 length is 15 residues. CDR3 DNA, as far as it was read: TGCGCCAGCAGCTTGGCGGGGGGTGGCAATCAGCCC. This gives the protein CASSLAGGGNQP. The complete CDR3 reads CASSLAGGGNQPQHF.

This clone came up many times. The sequence runs out 3 residues before the end of the CDR3; the remainder is reconstructed from the germline J gene. This sequence joins TRBV4-2 and TRBJ2-3, with 10 positions matching TRBD2. The CDR3 length is 15 residues. V was pared by 2 bases and J by 6 bases, with 5 bases of the junction left unmatched. Germline loops: CDR1 LGHNA, CDR2 YNFKEQ. The CDR3 DNA, read in part, is TGTGCCAGCAGCCAAAAAGCGGGGGGGTTGGATACG. The encoded protein is CASSQKAGGLDT. The full CDR3 is CASSQKAGGLDTQYF.